This T cell receptor beta chain came from a study of read filtering for tumor transcriptome and immune sequencing. Across the study: Mean patient age was roughly 66 years, range about 40 to 85; 16 to 20 male, over twelve female.

V was shortened by 1 base and J by 4 bases, with 10 bases between the two germline ends. CDR1 SGHVS and CDR2 FQNEAQ come from the germline V gene. The CDR3 totals 15 residues. Molecular barcoded adaptors covering alpha/delta and beta/gamma chains were used on around 370 ng RNA. In TCRdb, the reads were re-called with MiXCR into one record per CDR3 protein. The table shows over 90,000 distinct CDR3 sequences, with around a fifth occurring only once. The source material was a population of CD138-negative cells sorted from bone marrow. The chain employs TRBV7-8 and TRBJ2-2, with D tentatively TRBD1 (6 bases). The receptor comes from a donor aged 40 or older with multiple myeloma. CDR3 sequence: CASSLEGVGTGELFF. In DNA, the CDR3 is TGTGCCAGCAGCTTAGAGGGGGTTGGCACCGGGGAGCTGTTTTTT.